This TCR beta chain appears in the sequencing data of a study of T cells after yellow fever vaccination. TCRdb itself ran the 5' RACE reads through MiXCR, one entry per CDR3 protein. The profile shows 200,000 or so distinct CDR3 sequences, 5.5% to 8.5% of them singletons. The CDR3 runs 15 residues. J gave up 0 bases and V 8 bases, and 10 bases lay outside the gene matches. Germline CDR1 DFQATT, CDR2 SNEGSKA (reference sequence). This clonotype has just a few counts. Sequences were derived from CD4+ T cells sorted from PBMCs, sampled on the day of the yellow fever booster vaccination. The sequence was collected from a man under 40 who received the YFV17D yellow fever vaccine. The gene calls are TRBV20-1 and TRBJ2-7; 10 nucleotides match TRBD1. CDR3 coding DNA: TGCAGTTCCAACCGGCGGGACAGGGGCTCCTACGAGCAGTACTTC. Amino acids: CSSNRRDRGSYEQYF.